Shown below are 13 T cell receptor beta chains from a single sample sequenced in a study of control samples from healthy donors and cancer patients. Sequencing used immunoSEQ multiplex PCR; TCRdb keeps in-frame clones, though not all of them. This sample yields about 99,000 clones, of which around 89% are seen a single time; 19% belongs to the top ten. Sequencing input: PBMCs. Receptors were obtained from a man in his 60s with lung cancer.

V usage is TRBV4-1 and J usage is TRBJ1-4; maybe TRBD1 (6 bases). Deletions cut 5 bases from V and 6 bases from J, with 16 bases between. The CDR3 has 15 residues. From germline, CDR1 is MGHRA and CDR2 YSYEKL. CDR3 sequence reads: CASSIQGSFYEKLFF. The CDR3 nucleotides are TGCGCCAGCAGCATACAGGGTTCATTCTATGAAAAACTGTTTTTT.

This chain connects TRBV5-1 to TRBJ2-1; TRBD1 matches 7 bases. V dropped 5 bases and J dropped 3; count of bases not matched to a gene: 8. The CDR3 length is 15 residues. The germline CDR1 and CDR2 sequences are SGHRS and YFSETQ. This CDR3 is CASSWTGTDYNEQFF. CDR3 DNA sequence: TGCGCCAGCAGTTGGACCGGGACAGACTACAATGAGCAGTTCTTC. The full variable domain, completed using reference TRBV5-1 and TRBJ2-1, is KAGVTQTPRYLIKTRGQQVTLSCSPISGHRSVSWYQQTPGQGLQFLFEYFSETQRNKGNFPGRFSGRQFSNSRSEMNVSTLELGDSALYLCASSWTGTDYNEQFFGPGTRLTVL.

V usage is TRBV5-6 and J usage is TRBJ2-5, with D hard to call. The CDR3 has 17 residues. Germline CDR1 is SGHDT and CDR2 is YYEEEE. The germline V and J ends were trimmed by 3 bases and 5 bases, with 23 bases remaining between them. CDR3 residues: CASSSPRERGRTETQYF. The CDR3 DNA reads as TGTGCCAGCAGCTCCCCCAGAGAGCGTGGCAGGACGGAGACCCAGTACTTC.

This clone showed up just a few times. This chain uses TRBV10-2 with TRBJ2-7; D call uncertain. With 10 bases removed from V and 0 bases from J, the gap between germline ends came to 7 bases. CDR3 length equals 11 residues. Looked up from germline, CDR1 is WSHSY and CDR2 is SAAADI. The CDR3 spells CATFSSYEQYF. CDR3 in DNA: TGCGCCACCTTCAGCTCCTACGAGCAGTACTTC.

The chain employs TRBV18 and TRBJ1-2; D is uncertain. The length of the CDR3 is 13 residues. Germline V CDR1 and CDR2: KGHSH, LQKENI. V gave up 1 base and J gave up 1 base, with 4 bases separating them. The CDR3 region has the DNA TGTGCCAGCTCACCACAGAGTAACTATGGCTACACCTTC. This translates into CASSPQSNYGYTF. Based on the CDR3 plus reference TRBV18 and TRBJ1-2, the full variable domain is NAGVMQNPRHLVRRRGQEARLRCSPMKGHSHVYWYRQLPEEGLKFMVYLQKENIIDESGMPKERFSAEFPKEGPSILRIQQVVRGDSAAYFCASSPQSNYGYTFGSGTRLTVV.

Notes on this clone: This sample includes further DNA sequences coding for the same CDR3. The rearrangement links TRBV27 to TRBJ1-5; unclear D gene. Germline V CDR1 and CDR2: MNHEY, SMNVEV (reference sequence). This CDR3 contains 13 residues. Deletions cut 1 base from V and 4 bases from J, with 5 bases between. This CDR3 is CASSLLGNQPQHF. CDR3 nucleotides: TGTGCCAGCAGTTTATTAGGAAATCAGCCCCAGCATTTT.

A single count supports this clone. The chain has TRBV5-1 and TRBJ2-6, with 9 bases lining up with TRBD1. Germline CDR1 reads SGHRS; CDR2 reads YFSETQ. V gave up 3 bases and J gave up 4 bases; unmatched junction bases: 5. The CDR3 sequence is 16 residues long. CDR3 nucleotides: TGCGCCAGCAGCTGGAGGACAGGGGCGGGGGCCAACGTCCTGACTTTC. It encodes CASSWRTGAGANVLTF.

The V call is TRBV4-1, the J call TRBJ2-7; D call uncertain. V lost 1 base and J lost 0, with 10 bases in between. The CDR3 is made up of 15 amino acids. Germline V gene sequence: CDR1 MGHRA, CDR2 YSYEKL. CDR3 region: CASSQAFHTSYEQYF. The CDR3, as DNA: TGCGCCAGCAGCCAAGCCTTCCACACCTCCTACGAGCAGTACTTC.

CDR3 protein: CSANRQNEQFF. The CDR3 DNA is TGCAGTGCTAATCGACAGAATGAGCAGTTCTTC. V gene TRBV20-1 combines with J gene TRBJ2-1, with D possibly being TRBD1 (5 bases). Trimming removed 4 bases at V and 7 bases at J, with 8 bases between. The length of the CDR3 is 11 residues. Germline CDR1 reads DFQATT; CDR2 reads SNEGSKA (reference sequence).

The gene calls are TRBV5-1 and TRBJ2-3; D call uncertain. This CDR3 has 14 residues. V was cut by 5 bases and J by 0 bases, with 10 bases left in between. The V gene's germline CDR1 is SGHRS and CDR2 YFSETQ. The CDR3, as DNA: TGCGCCAGCAGGATGTTAATTAGCACAGATACGCAGTATTTT. Protein: CASRMLISTDTQYF.

This rearrangement joins TRBV10-2 to TRBJ2-7; weak D call: TRBD1 (6 bases). The V gene lost 5 bases and the J gene lost 0 bases, with 17 bases spanning the gap. This CDR3 comprises 16 residues. Germline V lookup: CDR1 WSHSY, CDR2 SAAADI. In nucleotides, the CDR3 is TGCGCCAGCAGTACCTCTGACAGGACTTTCTCCTACGAGCAGTACTTC. It codes for CASSTSDRTFSYEQYF.

By share of the sample, this clone is medium-sized. J is TRBJ2-5 and V is TRBV7-9; possible D gene TRBD1, 6 bases. Germline CDR1 reads SEHNR; CDR2 reads FQNEAQ (reference sequence). V dropped 4 bases and J dropped 6 bases, with 18 bases sitting between them. The CDR3 is 15 amino acids. The chain's CDR3 is CASSSQGMVEKTQYF. CDR3 coding DNA: TGTGCCAGCAGCTCGCAGGGGATGGTAGAAAAGACCCAGTACTTC.

In its sample, this clone ranks as medium-sized. This chain uses TRBV2 with TRBJ1-2; TRBD1 might be the D (5 bases). V was shortened by 3 bases and J by 5 bases, with 16 bases between the two germline ends. The CDR3 contains 15 residues. Germline CDR1 reads SNHLY; CDR2 reads FYNNEI. Written as DNA, the CDR3 is TGTGCCAGCAGTGAGGGGAGACAGATTATTTATGGCTACACCTTC. Protein: CASSEGRQIIYGYTF.